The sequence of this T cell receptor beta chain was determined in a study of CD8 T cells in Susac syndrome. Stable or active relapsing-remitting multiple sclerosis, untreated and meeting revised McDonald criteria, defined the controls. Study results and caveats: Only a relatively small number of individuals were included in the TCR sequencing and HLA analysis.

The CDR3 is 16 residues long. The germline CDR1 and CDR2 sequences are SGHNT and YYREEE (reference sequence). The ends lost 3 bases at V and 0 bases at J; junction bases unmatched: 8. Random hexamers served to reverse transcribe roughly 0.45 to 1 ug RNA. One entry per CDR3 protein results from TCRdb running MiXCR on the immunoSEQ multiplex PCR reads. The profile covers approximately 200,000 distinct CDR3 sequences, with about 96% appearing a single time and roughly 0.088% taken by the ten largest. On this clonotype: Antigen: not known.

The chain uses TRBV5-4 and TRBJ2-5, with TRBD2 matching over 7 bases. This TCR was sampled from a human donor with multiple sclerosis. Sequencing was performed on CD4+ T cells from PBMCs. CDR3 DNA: TGTGCCAGCAGCTCCTTCGGGGGGACGTACCAAGAGACCCAGTACTTC. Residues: CASSSFGGTYQETQYF. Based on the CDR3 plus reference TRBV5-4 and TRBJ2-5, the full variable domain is ETGVTQSPTHLIKTRGQQVTLRCSSQSGHNTVSWYQQALGQGPQFIFQYYREEENGRGNFPPRFSGLQFPNYSSELNVNALELDDSALYLCASSSFGGTYQETQYFGPGTRLLVL.